This T cell receptor beta chain was found in a study of T cell responses to AZD1222 COVID-19 vaccine. Study conclusions and caveats: Among spike-specific TCRs, nearly half reportedly target unmutated variant regions. Two AZD1222 administrations were followed by greater Spike-specific TCR breadth and depth. It should be noted that donors were predominantly white British and more often female, and clonal diversity was possibly underestimated.

Assay: immunoSEQ multiplex PCR; the TCRdb copy retains only in-frame clones and omits some. The profile covers about 24,000 clones, with 86% appearing a single time and almost 8% taken by the ten largest. V dropped 10 bases and J dropped 12 bases, with 18 bases sitting between them. The CDR3 is 12 residues long. From germline, CDR1 is MDHEN and CDR2 SYDVKM. On this clone: The target antigen is unknown.

The input for sequencing was peripheral blood, taken 28 days after the second AZD1222 dose. The TCR was taken from an adult who received the AZD1222 COVID-19 vaccine. V and J are TRBV28 and TRBJ1-4, with D hard to call. The CDR3 loop reads CATVTPSRELFF. The CDR3 DNA reads as TGTGCCACCGTTACACCCAGCCGGGAACTGTTTTTT.